This T cell receptor beta chain was profiled in a study of blood T cell repertoires in COVID-19. The overall study: COVID-19 samples collected from the United States, Italy and Spain covered acute and convalescent phases.

In the authors' workflow: From reference gene primer amplification, estimates of nucleated cell counts were derived. Profiled with immunoSEQ multiplex PCR; TCRdb holds only in-frame clones, not every one. D and trimming were read from the DNA, whereas the V and J calls and clone size are those reported in that table. The sample includes roughly 76,000 clones, roughly 91% of them seen just once. CDR1 MNHEY and CDR2 SMNVEV come from the germline V gene (reference sequence). The CDR3 runs to 17 residues. Losses at the gene ends were 2 bases for V and 5 bases for J; bases not matched to a gene: 10. The genes are TRBV27 and TRBJ2-5; the match to TRBD2 covers 11 bases. The sequence was obtained from a woman of 80 years or more with active or convalescent COVID-19. Sequencing used peripheral blood. DNA for the CDR3: TGTGCCAGCAGTTTAGTGGGTAGCGGGGGGGCCGCGGAGACCCAGTACTTC. Protein: CASSLVGSGGAAETQYF.